This TCR beta chain was identified in a study of T cell responses to AZD1222 COVID-19 vaccine. Profiling relied on immunoSEQ multiplex PCR, and the TCRdb table lists in-frame clones only, not all of them. The data hold about 53,000 clones, with approximately 88% observed a single time. Germline CDR1 is MNHEY and CDR2 is SVGAGI. The V end was cut by 4 bases, the J end by 4 bases, with 16 bases between. The CDR3 length is 15 residues. This receptor was obtained from an adult in good health. This specimen consisted of peripheral blood, obtained on day 0 of AZD1222 vaccination. J is TRBJ1-1 and V is TRBV6-5; a possible D gene is TRBD1 (6 bases). The CDR3 sequence is CASSWGEGRGTEAFF. CDR3 nucleotide sequence: TGTGCCAGCAGTTGGGGTGAGGGCAGGGGCACTGAAGCTTTCTTT.